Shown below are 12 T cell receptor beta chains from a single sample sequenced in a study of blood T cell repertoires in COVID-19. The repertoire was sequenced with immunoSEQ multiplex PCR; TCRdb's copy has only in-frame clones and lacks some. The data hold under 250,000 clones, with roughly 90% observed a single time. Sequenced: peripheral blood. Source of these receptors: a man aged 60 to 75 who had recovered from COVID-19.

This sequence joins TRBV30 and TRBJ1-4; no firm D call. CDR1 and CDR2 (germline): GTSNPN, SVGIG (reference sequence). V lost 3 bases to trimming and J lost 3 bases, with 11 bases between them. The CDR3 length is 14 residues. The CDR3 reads CAWRPPGSNEKLFF. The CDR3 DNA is TGTGCCTGGAGGCCCCCGGGATCTAATGAAAAACTGTTTTTT.

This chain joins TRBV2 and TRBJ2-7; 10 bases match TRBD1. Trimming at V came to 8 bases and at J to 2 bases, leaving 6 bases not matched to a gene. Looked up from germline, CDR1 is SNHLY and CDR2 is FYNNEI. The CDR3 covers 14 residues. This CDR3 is CASVRDRGPYEQYF. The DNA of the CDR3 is TGTGCCAGCGTACGGGACAGGGGCCCCTACGAGCAGTACTTC.

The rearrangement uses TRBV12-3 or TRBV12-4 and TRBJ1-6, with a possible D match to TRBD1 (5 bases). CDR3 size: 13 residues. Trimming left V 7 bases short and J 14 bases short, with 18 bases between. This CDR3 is CASTYRGGGALHF. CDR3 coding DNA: TGTGCCAGCACCTATCGGGGGGGAGGAGCCCTCCACTTT.

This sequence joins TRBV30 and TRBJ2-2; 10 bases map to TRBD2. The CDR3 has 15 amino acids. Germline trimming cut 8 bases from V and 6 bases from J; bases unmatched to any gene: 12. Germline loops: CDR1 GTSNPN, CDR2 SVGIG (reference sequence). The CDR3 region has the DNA TGTGCCCGGTCATCCGGGCTAGCGGGAGCCGGGGAGCTGTTTTTT. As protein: CARSSGLAGAGELFF. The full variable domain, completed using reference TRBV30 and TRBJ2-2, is SQTIHQWPATLVQPVGSPLSLECTVEGTSNPNLYWYRQAAGRGLQLLFYSVGIGQISSEVPQNLSASRPQDRQFILSSKKLLLSDSGFYLCARSSGLAGAGELFFGEGSRLTVL.

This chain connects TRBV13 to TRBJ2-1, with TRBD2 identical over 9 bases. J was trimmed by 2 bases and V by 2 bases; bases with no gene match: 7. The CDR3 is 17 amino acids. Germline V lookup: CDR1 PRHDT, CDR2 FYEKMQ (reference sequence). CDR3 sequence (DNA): TGTGCCAGCAGCTTAAGGTCGCTAGCGGGGACCTACAATGAGCAGTTCTTC. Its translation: CASSLRSLAGTYNEQFF. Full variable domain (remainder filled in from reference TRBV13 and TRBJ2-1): AAGVIQSPRHLIKEKRETATLKCYPIPRHDTVYWYQQGPGQDPQFLISFYEKMQSDKGSIPDRFSAQQFSDYHSELNMSSLELGDSALYFCASSLRSLAGTYNEQFFGPGTRLTVL.

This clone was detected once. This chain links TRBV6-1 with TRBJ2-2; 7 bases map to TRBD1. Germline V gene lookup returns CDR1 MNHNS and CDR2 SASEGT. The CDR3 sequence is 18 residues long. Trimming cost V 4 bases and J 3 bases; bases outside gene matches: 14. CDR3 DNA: TGTGCCAGCAGTGCCGACAGCCGACAGGGAACGGACACCGGGGAGCTGTTTTTT. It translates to CASSADSRQGTDTGELFF.

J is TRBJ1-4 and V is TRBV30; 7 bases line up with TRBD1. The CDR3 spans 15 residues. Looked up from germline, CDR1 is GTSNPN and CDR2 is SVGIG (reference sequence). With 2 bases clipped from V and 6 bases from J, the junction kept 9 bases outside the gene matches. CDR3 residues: CAWSPPGGPYEKLFF. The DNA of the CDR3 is TGTGCCTGGAGTCCCCCAGGGGGGCCCTATGAAAAACTGTTTTTT. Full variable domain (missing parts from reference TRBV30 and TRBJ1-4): SQTIHQWPATLVQPVGSPLSLECTVEGTSNPNLYWYRQAAGRGLQLLFYSVGIGQISSEVPQNLSASRPQDRQFILSSKKLLLSDSGFYLCAWSPPGGPYEKLFFGSGTQLSVL.

The CDR3 reads CASSLKQGGGYTF. CDR3 coding DNA: TGTGCCAGCAGCTTAAAACAGGGAGGGGGCTACACCTTC. V usage is TRBV7-2 and J usage is TRBJ1-2; possible D gene TRBD1, 6 bases. V lost 2 bases to trimming and J lost 8 bases, with 12 bases between them. CDR3 length: 13 residues. From germline, CDR1 is SGHTA and CDR2 FQGNSA.

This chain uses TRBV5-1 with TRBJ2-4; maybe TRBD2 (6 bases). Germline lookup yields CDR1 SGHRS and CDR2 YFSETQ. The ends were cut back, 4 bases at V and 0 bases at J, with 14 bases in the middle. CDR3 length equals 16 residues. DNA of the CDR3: TGCGCCAGCAGCCTACAACCGGGACTAGCCAAAAACATTCAGTACTTC. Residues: CASSLQPGLAKNIQYF.

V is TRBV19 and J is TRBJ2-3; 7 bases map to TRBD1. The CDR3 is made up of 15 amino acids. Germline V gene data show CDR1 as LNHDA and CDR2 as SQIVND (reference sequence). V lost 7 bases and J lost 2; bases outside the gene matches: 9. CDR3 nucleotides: TGTGCCAGTACCCGCCGGGACAGAAACACAGATACGCAGTATTTT. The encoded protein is CASTRRDRNTDTQYF.

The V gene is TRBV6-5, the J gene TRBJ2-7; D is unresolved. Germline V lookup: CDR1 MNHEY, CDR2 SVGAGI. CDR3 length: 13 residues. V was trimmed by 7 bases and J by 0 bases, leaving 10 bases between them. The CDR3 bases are TGTGCCAGCAAAGTGGAGAGCTCCTACGAGCAGTACTTC. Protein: CASKVESSYEQYF.

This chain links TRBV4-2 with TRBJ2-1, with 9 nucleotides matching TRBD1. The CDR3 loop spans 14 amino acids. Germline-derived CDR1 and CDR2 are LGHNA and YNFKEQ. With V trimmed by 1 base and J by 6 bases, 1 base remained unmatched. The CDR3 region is CASSQVGQGNEQFF. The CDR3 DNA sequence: TGTGCCAGCAGCCAAGTGGGACAGGGCAATGAGCAGTTCTTC.